Listed below are T cell receptor beta chains from one sample, sequenced in a study of T-cell reconstitution after alpha-beta-depleted transplantation in children. TCRdb redid the calling of the PCR reads with MiXCR, one entry per CDR3 protein. Among hundreds of thousands of distinct CDR3 sequences, about 9.2% were seen once, and the ten largest hold 5.5% to 8%. The specimen comprised PBMCs from the stem cell graft donor, sampled from the stem cell graft. These receptors were collected from a human donor who donated a stem cell graft to a child with acute lymphoblastic leukemia. Both conserved end residues are part of each CDR3. A D gene is named only where the DNA matches it firmly. A row's size may be missing; if present it is once, few, many or a size class.

>TRBV18|TRBJ1-1|NA|many
TGTGCCAGCTCACCCCAAGACGAAGGGGTGGGAGTAGCTTTCTTT
CASSPQDEGVGVAFF
>TRBV24-1|TRBJ2-2|NA|NA
TGTGCCACCAGTGATCCCGGGACGAACACCGGGGAGCTGTTTTTT
CATSDPGTNTGELFF
>TRBV7-9|TRBJ2-7|NA|NA
TGTGCCAGCAGCTCACCCAAGCTGGGGCCCTACGAGCAGTACTTC
CASSSPKLGPYEQYF
>TRBV10-3|TRBJ2-1|NA|many
TGTGCCATCGGGAATGAGCAGTTCTTC
CAIGNEQFF
>TRBV20-1|TRBJ1-5|NA|few
TGCAGTGCTAGTGACAGCTACGAGGAGCCCCAGCATTTT
CSASDSYEEPQHF
>TRBV9|TRBJ2-7|TRBD1|many
TGTGCCAGCAGCAGCCGGGACAGGGGCCACGAGCAGTACTTC
CASSSRDRGHEQYF
>TRBV7-9|TRBJ2-3|NA|many
TGTGCCAGCAGCTCACGAACCACAGATACGCAGTATTTT
CASSSRTTDTQYF
>TRBV6-2/TRBV6-3|TRBJ2-1|TRBD2|many
TGTGCCAGCAGTTACGCTAGCGGCGTTGCGCAGTTCTTC
CASSYASGVAQFF
>TRBV15|TRBJ2-2|TRBD2|NA
TGTGCCACCAGCAGAGATCTGGCTAGCGGGACCACCGGGGAGCTGTTTTTT
CATSRDLASGTTGELFF
>TRBV15|TRBJ1-5|NA|many
TGTGCCACCAGCAGAGAGACGAGCGGCAATCAGCCCCAGCATTTT
CATSRETSGNQPQHF
>TRBV7-2|TRBJ2-7|NA|NA
TGTGCCAGCAGCTCGGCATCCCCCTACGAGCAGTACTTC
CASSSASPYEQYF
>TRBV20-1|TRBJ1-6|NA|few
TGCAGTGCTGCTGATTTTGGACAGCACCCGAATTCACCCCTCCACTTT
CSAADFGQHPNSPLHF
>TRBV5-1|TRBJ1-1|NA|many
TGCGCCAGCAGTTCTCTGACAGCGAACACTGAAGCTTTCTTT
CASSSLTANTEAFF
>TRBV12-3/TRBV12-4|TRBJ2-1|TRBD2|NA
TGTGCCAGCAGTTTAGCAGGACTAGACTACAATGAGCAGTTCTTC
CASSLAGLDYNEQFF
>TRBV12-3/TRBV12-4|TRBJ1-5|TRBD1|few
TGTGCCAGCAGCCCGGGACAGGGGTATAGCAATCAGCCCCAGCATTTT
CASSPGQGYSNQPQHF
>TRBV7-9|TRBJ2-1|NA|few
TGTGCCAGCAGCCCTGGGACATCCGATGAGCAGTTCTTC
CASSPGTSDEQFF
>TRBV2|TRBJ2-1|NA|few
TGTGCCAGCAGTGAAGAAGCGGGTTTTGGCTCCTACAATGAGCAGTTCTTC
CASSEEAGFGSYNEQFF
>TRBV18|TRBJ1-1|NA|NA
TGTGCCAGCTCACCAAATAAAGGGGTTAACACTGAAGCTTTCTTT
CASSPNKGVNTEAFF
>TRBV20-1|TRBJ2-7|TRBD1|few
TGCAGTGCTAGGGACAGGGGGAGCTCCTACGAGCAGTACTTC
CSARDRGSSYEQYF
>TRBV5-1|TRBJ1-1|TRBD1|many
TGCGCCAGCAGCTTGGCTGGACAGGGCTGGACTGAAGCTTTCTTT
CASSLAGQGWTEAFF
>TRBV6-5|TRBJ1-1|NA|few
TGTGCCAGCAGTTACTCGAGCTCGGGGGACGAAGCTTTCTTT
CASSYSSSGDEAFF
>TRBV6-1|TRBJ2-7|NA|many
TGTGCCAGCAGTAAACTAAGGGAAGCCTACGAGCAGTACTTC
CASSKLREAYEQYF
>TRBV20-1|TRBJ2-1|TRBD2|few
TGCAGTGCCCTCCTGACTAGCGGGGGACAATACAATGAGCAGTTCTTC
CSALLTSGGQYNEQFF
>TRBV5-1|TRBJ2-5|TRBD2|NA
TGCGCCAGCAGCTTCCAGTCCAGCGGGGACGAGACCCAGTACTTC
CASSFQSSGDETQYF
>TRBV18|TRBJ2-5|TRBD2|NA
TGTGCCAGCTCACCACCGAATAGCGGGGACCAAGAGACCCAGTACTTC
CASSPPNSGDQETQYF
>TRBV12-3/TRBV12-4|TRBJ2-7|NA|NA
TGTGCCAGCAGTTTTAGGGCGGACTACGAGCAGTACTTC
CASSFRADYEQYF
>TRBV20-1|TRBJ2-1|NA|many
TGCAGTGCCCGTAGAAGCCCAAGCTCCTACAATGAGCAGTTCTTC
CSARRSPSSYNEQFF